What follows are 30 T cell receptor beta chains derived from one specimen sequenced in a study of human T cells and chemical hapten exposure. TCRdb processed the RACE reads anew with MiXCR; each CDR3 protein has one entry. The table includes 85,000 to 100,000 distinct CDR3 sequences, 8% to 13% detected once. The time point: patch test 2, 6 weeks after DPC sensitization. Treatment noted: therapeutic diphenylcyclopropenone sensitization with weekly scalp DPC. Sequencing used whole blood, obtained in connection with sensitization to the hapten diphenylcyclopropenone (DPC). The receptors come from a man between 35 and 55 years old with alopecia areata. Some clones in this sample may be carry-over from other donors' samples.

This clonotype was seen a few times. The rearrangement links TRBV20-1 to TRBJ2-1, with D maybe TRBD1 (7 bases). Trimming stripped 0 bases from V and 7 bases from J, with 16 bases between. Germline CDR1 and CDR2: DFQATT and SNEGSKA (reference sequence). The CDR3 runs to 15 residues. The CDR3 region is CSARDPASGGNEQFF. The CDR3 nucleotides are TGCAGTGCTAGAGATCCAGCTTCAGGGGGGAATGAGCAGTTCTTC.

The chain couples TRBV10-3 to TRBJ2-7; 9 bases match TRBD2. The J segment lost 0 bases and the V segment lost 5 bases, leaving 8 bases of the junction unmatched. Germline V gene data show CDR1 as ENHRY and CDR2 as SYGVKD. The CDR3 is 16 amino acids. The CDR3 bases are TGTGCCATCAGTCCCTCTGAGCGGGAGGCCTCCTACGAGCAGTACTTC. Protein: CAISPSEREASYEQYF.

This clonotype appeared a few times. The rearrangement uses TRBV25-1 and TRBJ2-1; TRBD2 is a possible D gene (7 bases). The germline CDR1 and CDR2 sequences are MGHDK and SYGVNS. V lost 4 bases, J lost 9 bases, and 25 bases lay in between. This CDR3 is 17 amino acids long. CDR3 sequence: CASSGGRGLALGGEQFF. CDR3 DNA: TGTGCCAGCAGTGGGGGGCGGGGGCTAGCCCTCGGGGGTGAGCAGTTCTTC.

This clonotype has a handful of counts. The chain carries TRBV7-2 and TRBJ2-7; D gene uncertain. Germline CDR1 and CDR2: SGHTA and FQGNSA. V was cut by 0 bases and J by 0 bases, with 9 bases left in between. This CDR3 region has 15 residues. CDR3 region: CASSLAGPSSYEQYF. The CDR3 bases are TGTGCCAGCAGCTTAGCGGGTCCCAGCTCCTACGAGCAGTACTTC.

The sample holds many counts of this clonotype. The gene calls are TRBV9 and TRBJ2-5; TRBD2 matches 7 bases. J gave up 2 bases and V 0 bases, and 7 bases lay outside the gene matches. The CDR3 loop spans 16 amino acids. From germline, CDR1 is SGDLS and CDR2 YYNGEE. DNA for the CDR3: TGTGCCAGCAGCGTAGGGGCTAGCGGTTCGCAAGAGACCCAGTACTTC. Its translation is CASSVGASGSQETQYF. The full variable domain, completed using reference TRBV9 and TRBJ2-5, is DSGVTQTPKHLITATGQRVTLRCSPRSGDLSVYWYQQSLDQGLQFLIQYYNGEERAKGNILERFSAQQFPDLHSELNLSSLELGDSALYFCASSVGASGSQETQYFGPGTRLLVL.

This chain connects TRBV2 to TRBJ2-5; TRBD2 is a possible D gene (5 bases). CDR3 length equals 13 residues. In germline, CDR1 is SNHLY, CDR2 FYNNEI. V was clipped by 6 bases and J by 4 bases, with 12 bases between them. In DNA, the CDR3 is TGTGCCAGCAGGGAACTAGTCGGAGAGACCCAGTACTTC. This gives the protein CASRELVGETQYF.

This chain connects TRBV14 to TRBJ2-2, with D unclear. V lost 4 bases to trimming and J lost 0 bases, with 9 bases between them. The CDR3 has 15 residues. CDR1 and CDR2 (germline): SGHDN, FVKESK. The CDR3 reads CASSPRAPNTGELFF. CDR3 sequence (DNA): TGTGCCAGCAGCCCAAGAGCTCCGAACACCGGGGAGCTGTTTTTT.

V gene TRBV3-1 combines with J gene TRBJ1-6; 9 nucleotides line up with TRBD1. Germline values: CDR1 LGHDT, CDR2 YNNKEL (reference sequence). The CDR3 covers 16 residues. With V trimmed by 1 base and J by 8 bases, 6 bases remained unmatched. CDR3 in amino acids: CASSQGPGQGDSPLHF. In DNA, the CDR3 is TGTGCCAGCAGCCAAGGACCGGGACAGGGAGATTCACCCCTCCACTTT. Full variable domain (outside the CDR3, taken from reference TRBV3-1 and TRBJ1-6): DTAVSQTPKYLVTQMGNDKSIKCEQNLGHDTMYWYKQDSKKFLKIMFSYNNKELIINETVPNRFSPKSPDKAHLNLHINSLELGDSAVYFCASSQGPGQGDSPLHFGNGTRLTVT.

The V call is TRBV10-3, the J call TRBJ2-5, with TRBD1 as a possible D gene (5 bases). The CDR3 spans 15 residues. The V gene lost 0 bases and the J gene lost 5 bases, with 13 bases spanning the gap. CDR1 is ENHRY, CDR2 SYGVKD, per germline. The CDR3: CAISESTRGGETQYF. The CDR3 DNA is TGTGCCATCAGTGAGTCGACAAGGGGCGGCGAGACCCAGTACTTC.

This clonotype was found many times. V is TRBV28 and J is TRBJ1-4, with 10 bases aligning to TRBD1. Unmatched junction bases numbered 8, after V lost 6 bases and J lost 4 bases. The CDR3 sequence is 16 residues long. Germline loops: CDR1 MDHEN, CDR2 SYDVKM. The CDR3: CASSLPGTGVNEKLFF. The CDR3 region has the DNA TGTGCCAGCAGCCTTCCCGGGACAGGGGTTAATGAAAAACTGTTTTTT.

The V call is TRBV12-3 or TRBV12-4, the J call TRBJ2-2, with 7 positions matching TRBD2. J was trimmed by 0 bases and V by 4 bases; bases with no gene match: 5. The CDR3 runs to 16 residues. DNA for the CDR3: TGTGCCAGCAGTTCAGCGGGATGGCCGAACACCGGGGAGCTGTTTTTT. Amino acids: CASSSAGWPNTGELFF.

This clonotype was seen repeatedly, ten times or more. This chain connects TRBV10-3 to TRBJ1-2; possible D gene TRBD1, 5 bases. The CDR3 extends over 14 amino acids. Germline assignment: CDR1 ENHRY and CDR2 SYGVKD. The V gene lost 0 bases and the J gene lost 6 bases, with 11 bases spanning the gap. CDR3 in amino acids: CAISESLQGNGYTF. The CDR3 nucleotides read TGTGCCATCAGTGAGTCCTTGCAGGGTAATGGCTACACCTTC.

The table lists this clonotype with a few counts. The rearrangement links TRBV29-1 to TRBJ2-7; D gene unclear. The CDR3 is 12 residues long. Germline-derived CDR1 and CDR2 are SQVTM and ANQGSEA. The V end lost 5 bases, the J end lost 2 bases, and 10 bases lay between the germline ends. Written as DNA, the CDR3 is TGCAGCGTTCGAATCGGAGCCTACGAGCAGTACTTC. This sequence encodes CSVRIGAYEQYF.

The chain couples TRBV27 to TRBJ2-2; D gene ambiguous. Trimming left V 0 bases short and J 7 bases short, with 9 bases between. Germline V lookup: CDR1 MNHEY, CDR2 SMNVEV (reference sequence). The CDR3 contains 14 residues. DNA of the CDR3: TGTGCCAGCAGTTTATCGACGGGCTACGGGGAGCTGTTTTTT. Translating it yields CASSLSTGYGELFF.

This clonotype was seen more than once but under ten times. The J gene is TRBJ2-3, the V gene TRBV7-2, with 7 bases identical to TRBD2. The CDR3 covers 12 residues. From germline, CDR1 is SGHTA and CDR2 FQGNSA. V trimming: 5 bases; J trimming: 8 bases; junction bases outside the gene matches: 4. In DNA, the CDR3 is TGTGCCAGCAGCCCCGAGCGGGGTACGCAGTATTTT. This encodes CASSPERGTQYF.

DNA of the CDR3: TGTGCCAGGAGACAGGGGCCAGGGCAGCCCCAGCATTTT. This codes for CARRQGPGQPQHF. The chain recombines TRBV10-3 with TRBJ1-5; 8 bases are shared with TRBD1. The V gene end was trimmed by 10 bases and the J gene end by 7 bases; junction bases not matched to a gene: 9. The germline V gene has CDR1 ENHRY and CDR2 SYGVKD. This CDR3 comprises 13 residues.

The chain carries TRBV6-2 or TRBV6-3 and TRBJ2-7; 8 bases agree with TRBD2. The CDR3 loop spans 13 amino acids. The junction had 6 bases not matched to a gene; V was cut back by 8 bases and J by 3 bases. Germline CDR1 reads MNHEY; CDR2 reads SVGEGT. The CDR3 DNA reads as TGTGCCAGCGGGGCTAGCGGGTTCTACGAGCAGTACGTC. Translation: CASGASGFYEQYV.

The genes are TRBV5-1 and TRBJ2-2, with 9 bases lining up with TRBD2. The ends lost 2 bases at V and 1 base at J; junction bases unmatched: 3. CDR1 is SGHRS and CDR2 is YFSETQ in the germline V gene. The CDR3 is made up of 16 amino acids. The DNA of the CDR3 is TGCGCCAGCAGCTTATTAGCGGGAGTGAACACCGGGGAGCTGTTTTTT. Its translation: CASSLLAGVNTGELFF. Full variable domain (outside the CDR3, taken from reference TRBV5-1 and TRBJ2-2): KAGVTQTPRYLIKTRGQQVTLSCSPISGHRSVSWYQQTPGQGLQFLFEYFSETQRNKGNFPGRFSGRQFSNSRSEMNVSTLELGDSALYLCASSLLAGVNTGELFFGEGSRLTVL.

The chain couples TRBV18 to TRBJ2-1; D is unresolved. CDR3 length: 16 amino acids. The germline V and J ends were trimmed by 3 bases and 4 bases, with 16 bases remaining between them. The V gene's germline CDR1 is KGHSH and CDR2 LQKENI. Here the CDR3 DNA reads TGTGCCAGCTCACCGCCTGGCGTATCCTCATACAATGAGCAGTTCTTC. Translating gives CASSPPGVSSYNEQFF.

The chain carries TRBV7-7 and TRBJ2-5; 7 nucleotides match TRBD1. In germline, CDR1 is SSHAT, CDR2 FNYEAQ (reference sequence). The CDR3 length is 14 residues. The CDR3 nucleotides are TGTGCTAGTACAGGGGCCGCCGGGTCGGAGACCCAGTACTTC. Translated: CASTGAAGSETQYF.

In this sample, this clonotype turned up a few times. The chain is built from TRBV28 and TRBJ2-7, with D possibly matching TRBD2 (6 bases). Trimming removed 4 bases from V and 6 bases from J, with 22 bases in between. The CDR3 is 16 amino acids. CDR1 MDHEN and CDR2 SYDVKM come from the germline V gene. CDR3 sequence: CASSWGFGGIGGEQYV. CDR3 in DNA: TGTGCCAGCAGTTGGGGATTCGGCGGGATCGGGGGCGAGCAGTACGTC.

This clonotype was picked up a small number of times. The V and J genes are TRBV6-6 and TRBJ2-1; 11 positions match TRBD2. The CDR3 sequence is 15 residues long. Per the germline V gene, CDR1 is MNHNY and CDR2 is SVGAGI (reference sequence). Trimming took 6 bases from V and 13 from J; bases not matched to a gene: 14. For the CDR3, the DNA is TGTGCCAGCAGCAAACAAGGCCAAAGACTAGCGGGACAGTTCTTC. It encodes CASSKQGQRLAGQFF.

The J gene is TRBJ2-1, the V gene TRBV12-3 or TRBV12-4; 7 bases line up with TRBD1. The CDR3 runs 17 residues. The V segment lost 2 bases and the J segment 2 bases; nucleotides outside the gene matches: 9. CDR3 bases: TGTGCCAGCAGTTTACCAGGGGGATCGGTACCCTACAATGAGCAGTTCTTC. It codes for CASSLPGGSVPYNEQFF.

This clonotype came up a few times. The chain carries TRBV6-5 and TRBJ2-1; 7 nucleotides match TRBD2. There are 16 residues in the CDR3. Trimming took 0 bases from V and 7 from J; bases not matched to a gene: 9. Germline V gene sequence: CDR1 MNHEY, CDR2 SVGAGI. The CDR3 sequence: CASSYSSLRERNEQFF. In DNA form, the CDR3 reads TGTGCCAGCAGTTACTCGAGTTTGCGGGAGAGGAATGAGCAGTTCTTC.

This clonotype was found a few times. The chain is built from TRBV12-3 or TRBV12-4 and TRBJ1-2; a weak D match, TRBD1 (5 bases). Deletions cut 3 bases from V and 1 base from J, with 12 bases between. The CDR3 covers 15 residues. The CDR3 loop reads CASSFFPTDNYGYTF. For the CDR3, the DNA is TGTGCCAGCAGTTTTTTCCCGACAGATAACTATGGCTACACCTTC.

This clonotype was recorded many times. V usage is TRBV27 and J usage is TRBJ2-1; possibly TRBD1 or TRBD2 for D (5 bases each). Germline V gene lookup returns CDR1 MNHEY and CDR2 SMNVEV (reference sequence). The CDR3 has 16 residues. Trimming cost V 7 bases and J 4 bases, with 20 bases left between them. DNA of the CDR3: TGTGCCAGCAAACCCCGGGCAGGGACGGTTTACAATGAGCAGTTCTTC. This encodes CASKPRAGTVYNEQFF.

This clonotype was seen only a few times. The chain links TRBV12-3 or TRBV12-4 to TRBJ1-2; 7 bases fit TRBD1. This CDR3 spans 14 amino acids. The V gene end was trimmed by 3 bases and the J gene end by 4 bases; junction bases not matched to a gene: 5. The CDR3 sequence: CASSFAGGAYGYTF. The CDR3, as DNA: TGTGCCAGCAGTTTCGCAGGGGGTGCCTATGGCTACACCTTC.

The chain combines TRBV28 with TRBJ2-3; 7 bases line up with TRBD2. CDR1 and CDR2 from the germline V gene are MDHEN and SYDVKM. Unmatched junction bases numbered 3, after V lost 6 bases and J lost 0 bases. The CDR3 has 14 residues. This CDR3 reads CASSDSGSTDTQYF. The CDR3 DNA reads TGTGCCAGCAGCGATAGCGGGAGCACAGATACGCAGTATTTT. The full variable domain, with the rest looked up from reference TRBV28 and TRBJ2-3, is DVKVTQSSRYLVKRTGEKVFLECVQDMDHENMFWYRQDPGLGLRLIYFSYDVKMKEKGDIPEGYSVSREKKERFSLILESASTNQTSMYLCASSDSGSTDTQYFGPGTRLTVL.

This clonotype was counted a few times. Here the CDR3 reads CSAKTGTGALNTEAFF. The CDR3 nucleotides read TGCAGTGCAAAAACCGGGACAGGGGCCTTGAACACTGAAGCTTTCTTT. The chain has TRBV20-1 and TRBJ1-1, with 10 bases identical to TRBD1. The CDR3 sequence is 16 residues long. Per germline, CDR1 DFQATT and CDR2 SNEGSKA (reference sequence). J lost 0 bases, V lost 6 bases, and 10 bases had no gene match.

This clonotype was seen many times. J is TRBJ2-1 and V is TRBV7-9; TRBD2 matches at 8 bases. The CDR3 is 16 amino acids. Germline values: CDR1 SEHNR, CDR2 FQNEAQ (reference sequence). With V trimmed by 3 bases and J by 9 bases, 13 bases remained unmatched. CDR3 DNA sequence: TGTGCCAGCAGCTTGTTCACCGGGACTAGTCATACTGAGCAGTTCTTC. It is translated as CASSLFTGTSHTEQFF.